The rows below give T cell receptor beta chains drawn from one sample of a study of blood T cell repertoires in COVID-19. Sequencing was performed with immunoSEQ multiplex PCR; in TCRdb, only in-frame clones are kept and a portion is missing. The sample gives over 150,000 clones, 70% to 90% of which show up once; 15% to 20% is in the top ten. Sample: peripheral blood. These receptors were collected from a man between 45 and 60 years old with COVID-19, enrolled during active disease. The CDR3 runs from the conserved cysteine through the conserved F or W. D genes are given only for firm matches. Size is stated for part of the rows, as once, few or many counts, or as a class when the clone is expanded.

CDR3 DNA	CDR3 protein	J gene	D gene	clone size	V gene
TGTGCCAGCAGGGGGGAGGATCAGCCCCAGCATTTT	CASRGEDQPQHF	TRBJ1-5	NA	NA	TRBV6-5
TGTGCCAGCAACCTGGGGGACAGGGCGGTCAATGAGCAGTTCTTC	CASNLGDRAVNEQFF	TRBJ2-1	TRBD1	NA	TRBV2
TGTGCCAGCAGTACCCGGGACAGAGTTAATTCACCCCTCCACTTT	CASSTRDRVNSPLHF	TRBJ1-6	TRBD1	once	TRBV28
TGTGCCAGCAGCTTAGTGGGGGGGAACACCGGGGAGCTGTTTTTT	CASSLVGGNTGELFF	TRBJ2-2	NA	NA	TRBV7-6
TGTGCCAGCAGCTTAGAGCTACTAGCGCCCGAGCAGTTCTTC	CASSLELLAPEQFF	TRBJ2-1	TRBD2	NA	TRBV11-2
TGTGCCTGGAGCGGGGGGGACCAAGAGACCCAGTACTTC	CAWSGGDQETQYF	TRBJ2-5	TRBD2	NA	TRBV30
TGCGCCAGCAGCCGCCTCGAGACTTACAATGAGCAGTTCTTC	CASSRLETYNEQFF	TRBJ2-1	NA	NA	TRBV5-1
TGTGCCAGTAGTCCGGGACAGTTCAATGAAAAACTGTTTTTT	CASSPGQFNEKLFF	TRBJ1-4	TRBD1	once	TRBV19
TGTGCCAGCAGTGTGACCCCGGAGGGCACTGAAGCTTTCTTT	CASSVTPEGTEAFF	TRBJ1-1	NA	NA	TRBV5-4
TGTGCCAGCAGCGGCGAGGGGCAGGGGAAAGAGACCCAGTACTTC	CASSGEGQGKETQYF	TRBJ2-5	NA	NA	TRBV2
TGTGCCAGCAGTCCCTGGACTAGCGGGAGGGCCGGGGAGCAGTACTTC	CASSPWTSGRAGEQYF	TRBJ2-7	TRBD2	NA	TRBV27
TGTGCCAGTAGTACGGAACAGCTGAGCAATCAGCCCCAGCATTTT	CASSTEQLSNQPQHF	TRBJ1-5	NA	NA	TRBV19
TGTGCCAGCAGTAAGACAGGGGCCGGTGAGCAGTTCTTC	CASSKTGAGEQFF	TRBJ2-1	TRBD1	once	TRBV12-3/TRBV12-4
TGTGCCAGCAGCGTAGATGTCTCAGCGACTTCCCAAGAGACCCAGTACTTC	CASSVDVSATSQETQYF	TRBJ2-5	NA	NA	TRBV9
TGTGCCAGCAGCAAAGGCCCCCATTTAGTTTCCTATAATTCACCCCTCCACTTT	CASSKGPHLVSYNSPLHF	TRBJ1-6	NA	NA	TRBV21-1
TGTGCCTCTATCGGCGGAAACCTAGAGACCCAGTACTTC	CASIGGNLETQYF	TRBJ2-5	NA	NA	TRBV7-9
TGCGCCAGCAGCTTCGACAACTCCTACAATGAGCAGTTCTTC	CASSFDNSYNEQFF	TRBJ2-1	NA	NA	TRBV5-1
TGTGCCTGGAGGGGCAAGGGGGCGGCTAACACCGGGGAGCTGTTTTTT	CAWRGKGAANTGELFF	TRBJ2-2	TRBD1	once	TRBV30
TGTGCCAGCAGCTCAGGGGGTCAGCCCCAGCATTTT	CASSSGGQPQHF	TRBJ1-5	TRBD1	few	TRBV27
TGTGCCAGCAGCCCCGGGAGAGACCTTACTGCGAACACCGGGGAGCTGTTTTTT	CASSPGRDLTANTGELFF	TRBJ2-2	NA	NA	TRBV7-9
TGTGCCAGCAACAGGGGGCATGGCTACACCTTC	CASNRGHGYTF	TRBJ1-2	TRBD1	NA	TRBV28
TGTGCCAGCAGTGACTCGGGAGGCACAGATACGCAGTATTTT	CASSDSGGTDTQYF	TRBJ2-3	NA	NA	TRBV6-5
TGTGCCAGCAGTTACGGGCGGGACAGGGTGTACACTGAAGCTTTCTTT	CASSYGRDRVYTEAFF	TRBJ1-1	TRBD1	NA	TRBV6-2/TRBV6-3
TGTGCCAGCACCAATGGGGGCGCCCCAAACAATGAGCAGTTCTTC	CASTNGGAPNNEQFF	TRBJ2-1	NA	once	TRBV27
TGTGCCATCAGTGAGACCCAGCGGGAGGGTTACAATGAGCAGTTCTTC	CAISETQREGYNEQFF	TRBJ2-1	TRBD2	NA	TRBV10-3
TGTGCCAGCAGCTTAGCGGGAGGAAGCACAGATACGCAGTATTTT	CASSLAGGSTDTQYF	TRBJ2-3	TRBD2	NA	TRBV7-3
TGTGCCAGCTCACCACCGGGACTAGCGGGAACCGAGCAGTACTTC	CASSPPGLAGTEQYF	TRBJ2-7	TRBD2	NA	TRBV18
TGTGCCAGCAGCGCACCCAAGGGGGACAGATTCCTTGGTTCACCCCTCCACTTT	CASSAPKGDRFLGSPLHF	TRBJ1-6	TRBD1	once	TRBV9
TGTGCCAGCACCGGGGGTGTAACCGATACGCAGTATTTT	CASTGGVTDTQYF	TRBJ2-3	NA	once	TRBV2
TGTGCCAGCAGTCCCCGATCCGGGGGGGTTCAAGAGACCCAGTACTTC	CASSPRSGGVQETQYF	TRBJ2-5	TRBD2	NA	TRBV28
TGTGCCAGCAGCTCAGGACAGGTGGGAGGTGAAAAACTGTTTTTT	CASSSGQVGGEKLFF	TRBJ1-4	TRBD1	NA	TRBV7-2
TGTGCCAGCAGTCCGGACAGGGACAAATCACCCCTCCACTTT	CASSPDRDKSPLHF	TRBJ1-6	TRBD1	NA	TRBV6-5
TGTGCCAGCACGGGACAGGGTCTATCCTACGAGCAGTACTTC	CASTGQGLSYEQYF	TRBJ2-7	TRBD1	NA	TRBV2
TGTGCCAGCGGGACTTTAAGCACAGATACGCAGTATTTT	CASGTLSTDTQYF	TRBJ2-3	NA	NA	TRBV9
TGTGCCAGCATCCGGGGGAGCTCCTACAATGAGCAGTTCTTC	CASIRGSSYNEQFF	TRBJ2-1	NA	NA	TRBV7-2
TGCGCCAGCACCTCCGGGGCGGGACAGGGTCTTACAGAGACCCAGTACTTC	CASTSGAGQGLTETQYF	TRBJ2-5	TRBD1	NA	TRBV5-1
TGCGCCAGCAGCTCGAGCCCCGGGACTTACACAGATACGCAGTATTTT	CASSSSPGTYTDTQYF	TRBJ2-3	NA	NA	TRBV5-1